Each of the 2 T cell receptor beta chains below was sequenced from the same sample in a study of blood T cell repertoires in COVID-19. Generated by immunoSEQ multiplex PCR, the TCRdb table keeps only in-frame clones and is missing some. The table shows about 190,000 clones, with roughly four fifths occurring only once. Sequenced sample: peripheral blood. These receptors were collected from a man aged 45 to 65 who had recovered from COVID-19.

This chain uses TRBV13 with TRBJ2-1, with TRBD2 matching 9 bases. After removal of 2 bases from V and 5 bases from J, the junction contained 7 bases not matched to a gene. This CDR3 has 16 amino acids. CDR1 is PRHDT and CDR2 is FYEKMQ in the germline V gene (reference sequence). The CDR3 is CASSLQWTSADNEQFF. DNA of the CDR3: TGTGCCAGCAGCTTACAGTGGACTAGCGCGGACAATGAGCAGTTCTTC.

The chain uses TRBV5-6 and TRBJ1-2; D uncertain. The CDR3 extends over 16 amino acids. Trimming shortened V by 4 bases and J by 7 bases, and 23 bases separated the two germline ends. Germline V gene data show CDR1 as SGHDT and CDR2 as YYEEEE. The DNA for the CDR3 is TGTGCCAGCAGCCTTAACCGACTCCTTCACCCTTTTGGCTACACCTTC. This codes for CASSLNRLLHPFGYTF. Variable domain in full (rest from reference TRBV5-6 and TRBJ1-2): DAGVTQSPTHLIKTRGQQVTLRCSPKSGHDTVSWYQQALGQGPQFIFQYYEEEERQRGNFPDRFSGHQFPNYSSELNVNALLLGDSALYLCASSLNRLLHPFGYTFGSGTRLTVV.